This T cell receptor (beta chain) was recovered during a study of T cell repertoires in cytomegalovirus infection. Study in general: Recently identified HLA-C-restricted CMV epitopes were used, and well-studied HLA-B-restricted CMV epitopes were used as well. Carrying CMV and the relevant HLA type showed in public TCR beta signatures. General observations from the study: What dominated the ex vivo response were HLA-C-restricted CMV-specific TCR beta clonotypes.

A remark on this clonotype: What it binds is unknown.

TCRdb processed the reads anew with MiXCR; each CDR3 protein has one entry. The sample yields roughly 990,000 distinct CDR3 sequences, 25% to 40% seen once. CDR1 and CDR2 from the germline V gene are MGHRA and YSYEKL. This CDR3 is built from 15 residues. V shed 2 bases and J 3 bases; nucleotides not matched to a gene: 3. This TCR came from a human donor in good health (CMV status not recorded). Some clones in this sample may be carry-over from other donors' samples. This sequence joins TRBV4-1 and TRBJ2-5, with 10 bases identical to TRBD2. The sample in question was cultured CD8+ T cells from PBMCs, obtained from culture after CMV antigen stimulation. Here the CDR3 DNA reads TGCGCCAGCAGCCAACCCCTAGCGGGGGAAGAGACCCAGTACTTC. This encodes CASSQPLAGEETQYF.